This T cell receptor (beta chain) was found in a study of blood T cells in healthy people across ages. Points from the study as a whole: PBMCs left unsorted prevented a conclusive naive versus antigen-experienced comparison. Long-lived and aged donors differed, with more naive CD4+ cells and higher diversity in the long-lived. Diversity figures derived from one million T cells were judged to underestimate the true value.

As regards this clonotype: The antigen remains undetermined.

Germline values: CDR1 SGHRS, CDR2 YFSETQ. The V gene lost 2 bases and the J gene lost 2 bases, with 13 bases spanning the gap. The CDR3 covers 15 residues. A second PCR of roughly 6 to 12 cycles used a sample-barcoded 5' primer and a J-beta primer mix. A template-switch adaptor containing 12 random nucleotides labeled each cDNA molecule. Each CDR3 protein is one row after TCRdb ran MiXCR on the 5' RACE reads. The sample comprises 1.5 million or so distinct CDR3 sequences, under 55% of which are singletons, and just over 4% rests with the top ten. The rearrangement joins TRBV5-1 to TRBJ1-2; possible D gene TRBD1, 5 bases. Material: blood. The TCR was taken from a woman in her late teens or twenties in good health. CDR3 DNA sequence: TGCGCCAGCAGCTTCGGCGGGACCTCCAACTATGGCTACACCTTC. Protein sequence: CASSFGGTSNYGYTF.